This T cell receptor beta chain was sequenced for a study of T-cell reconstitution after alpha-beta-depleted transplantation in children. CDR3 length equals 14 residues. V gave up 3 bases and J gave up 8 bases, with 13 bases separating them. Germline values: CDR1 KGHSH, CDR2 LQKENI. Researchers prepared the TCRbeta library using unique molecular identifiers, the study reports. TCRdb analysed the PCR reads with MiXCR anew, one entry per CDR3 protein. The table shows fewer than 700,000 distinct CDR3 sequences, with roughly 13% occurring only once. The sample was PBMCs, mostly from graft donor cells, taken 360 days after TCRalphabeta/CD19-depleted stem cell transplant. The receptor was isolated from a male patient aged 10 to 17 who had a stem cell transplant for acute myeloid leukemia, so the T cells may come from the graft donor. The chain carries TRBV18 and TRBJ2-2; D gene uncertain. CDR3 sequence (DNA): TGTGCCAGCTCACCGGCCATCTCCCTGGGGGAGCTGTTTTTT. Its protein product is CASSPAISLGELFF.